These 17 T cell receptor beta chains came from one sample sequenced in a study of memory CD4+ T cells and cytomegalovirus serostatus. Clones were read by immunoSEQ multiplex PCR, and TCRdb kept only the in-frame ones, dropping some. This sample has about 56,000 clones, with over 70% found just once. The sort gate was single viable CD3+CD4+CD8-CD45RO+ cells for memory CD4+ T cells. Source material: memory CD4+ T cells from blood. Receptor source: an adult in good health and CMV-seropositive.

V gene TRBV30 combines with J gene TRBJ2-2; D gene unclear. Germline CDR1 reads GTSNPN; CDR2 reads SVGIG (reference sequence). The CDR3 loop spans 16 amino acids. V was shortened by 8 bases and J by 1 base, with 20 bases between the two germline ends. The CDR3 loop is CAAKSYSVGNTGELFF. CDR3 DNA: TGTGCCGCAAAATCGTACTCGGTCGGGAACACCGGGGAGCTGTTTTTT.

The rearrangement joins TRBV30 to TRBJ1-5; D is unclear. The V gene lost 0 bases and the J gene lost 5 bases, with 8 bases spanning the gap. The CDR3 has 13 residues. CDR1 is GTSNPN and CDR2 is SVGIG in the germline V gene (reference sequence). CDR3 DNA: TGTGCCTGGAGTGTCTCGAAAGATCAGCCCCAGCATTTT. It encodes CAWSVSKDQPQHF.

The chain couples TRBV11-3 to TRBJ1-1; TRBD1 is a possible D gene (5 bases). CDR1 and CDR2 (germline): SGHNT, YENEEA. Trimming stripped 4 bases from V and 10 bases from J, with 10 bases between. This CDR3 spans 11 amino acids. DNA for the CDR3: TGTGCCAGCAGCTCTGGGGGGGGAGCTTTCTTT. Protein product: CASSSGGGAFF.

The CDR3 DNA is TGTGCCAGCACCCCTAATCCCCCGGGACTATCATCTCGGGATACTGAAGCTTTCTTT. This translates into CASTPNPPGLSSRDTEAFF. The chain combines TRBV7-9 with TRBJ1-1; the D gene is possibly TRBD1 (5 bases). CDR1 and CDR2 (germline): SEHNR, FQNEAQ (reference sequence). The CDR3 sequence is 19 residues long. V was trimmed by 7 bases and J by 5 bases, leaving 32 bases between them. Supplemented by reference TRBV7-9 and TRBJ1-1, the full variable domain reads DTGVSQNPRHKITKRGQNVTFRCDPISEHNRLYWYRQTLGQGPEFLTYFQNEAQLEKSRLLSDRFSAERPKGSFSTLEIQRTEQGDSAMYLCASTPNPPGLSSRDTEAFFGQGTRLTVV.

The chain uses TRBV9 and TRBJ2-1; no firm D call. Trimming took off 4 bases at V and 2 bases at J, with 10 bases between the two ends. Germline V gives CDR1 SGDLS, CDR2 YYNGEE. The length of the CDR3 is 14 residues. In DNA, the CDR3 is TGTGCCAGCAGCCCCCCCGGAACCTACAATGAGCAGTTCTTC. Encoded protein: CASSPPGTYNEQFF.

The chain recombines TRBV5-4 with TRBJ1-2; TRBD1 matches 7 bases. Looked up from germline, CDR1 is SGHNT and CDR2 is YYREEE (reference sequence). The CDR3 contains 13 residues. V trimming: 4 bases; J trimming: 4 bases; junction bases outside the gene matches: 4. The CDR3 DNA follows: TGTGCCAGCAGCCACGACAGGGCCTATGGCTACACCTTC. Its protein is CASSHDRAYGYTF.

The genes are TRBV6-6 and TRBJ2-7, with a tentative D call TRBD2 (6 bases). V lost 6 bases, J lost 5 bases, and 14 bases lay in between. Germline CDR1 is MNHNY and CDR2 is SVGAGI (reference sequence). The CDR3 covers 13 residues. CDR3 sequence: CASRLAQQNEQYV. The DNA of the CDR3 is TGTGCCAGCAGACTAGCCCAGCAGAACGAGCAGTACGTC.

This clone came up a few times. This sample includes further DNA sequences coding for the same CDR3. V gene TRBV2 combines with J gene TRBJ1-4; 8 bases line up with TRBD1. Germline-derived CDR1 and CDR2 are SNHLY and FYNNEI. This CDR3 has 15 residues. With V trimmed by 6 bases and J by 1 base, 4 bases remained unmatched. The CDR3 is CASSRDRGTNEKLFF. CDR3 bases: TGTGCCAGCAGCCGAGACAGGGGAACTAATGAAAAACTGTTTTTT.

This CDR3 reads CASSLESGGQGNHQPQHF. DNA for the CDR3: TGTGCCAGCAGCTTGGAGTCCGGCGGACAGGGGAATCATCAGCCCCAGCATTTT. The gene calls are TRBV5-5 and TRBJ1-5; 9 bases agree with TRBD1. CDR1 is SGHKS and CDR2 is YYEKEE in the germline V gene (reference sequence). CDR3 size: 18 residues. V lost 0 bases and J lost 5; bases outside the gene matches: 12. The whole variable domain, filled in from reference TRBV5-5 and TRBJ1-5, reads DAGVTQSPTHLIKTRGQQVTLRCSPISGHKSVSWYQQVLGQGPQFIFQYYEKEERGRGNFPDRFSARQFPNYSSELNVNALLLGDSALYLCASSLESGGQGNHQPQHFGDGTRLSIL.

The CDR3 sequence is CASSFTDKNQPQHF. CDR3 nucleotide sequence: TGTGCCAGCAGTTTTACGGACAAGAATCAGCCCCAGCATTTT. The chain joins TRBV28 to TRBJ1-5, with D maybe TRBD1 (5 bases). The CDR3 covers 14 residues. Trimming cost V 3 bases and J 4 bases, with 10 bases left between them. The germline CDR1 and CDR2 sequences are MDHEN and SYDVKM.

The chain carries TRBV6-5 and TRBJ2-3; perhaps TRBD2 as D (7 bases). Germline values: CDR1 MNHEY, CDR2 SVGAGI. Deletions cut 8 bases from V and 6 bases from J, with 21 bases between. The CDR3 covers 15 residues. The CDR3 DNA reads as TGTGCCAGCCGCTTATTCTTTTCGGGGGGCGATACGCAGTATTTT. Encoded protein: CASRLFFSGGDTQYF.

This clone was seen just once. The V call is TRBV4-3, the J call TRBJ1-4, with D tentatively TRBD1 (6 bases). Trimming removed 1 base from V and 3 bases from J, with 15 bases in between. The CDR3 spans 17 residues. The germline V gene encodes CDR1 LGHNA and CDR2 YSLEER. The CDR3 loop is CASSQGRGGLANEKLFF. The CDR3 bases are TGCGCCAGCAGCCAAGGACGCGGGGGGCTGGCTAATGAAAAACTGTTTTTT.

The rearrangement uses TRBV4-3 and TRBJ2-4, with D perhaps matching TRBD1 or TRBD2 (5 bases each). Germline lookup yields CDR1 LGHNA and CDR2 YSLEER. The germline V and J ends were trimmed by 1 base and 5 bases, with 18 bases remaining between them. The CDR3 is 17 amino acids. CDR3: CASSQAGRGRGENIQYF. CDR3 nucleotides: TGCGCCAGCAGCCAAGCAGGGAGAGGGCGAGGGGAAAACATTCAGTACTTC.

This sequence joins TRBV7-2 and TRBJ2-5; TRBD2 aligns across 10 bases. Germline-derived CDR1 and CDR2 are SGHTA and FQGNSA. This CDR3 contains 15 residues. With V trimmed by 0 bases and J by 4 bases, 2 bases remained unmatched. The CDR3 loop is CASSLAPSGRETQYF. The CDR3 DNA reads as TGTGCCAGCAGCTTAGCGCCTAGCGGGAGAGAGACCCAGTACTTC.

The CDR3 coding sequence is TGTGCCACCACAAAGACACCGGGACTAGCGGGAGAAGAGACCCAGTACTTC. This codes for CATTKTPGLAGEETQYF. The chain has TRBV19 and TRBJ2-5, with TRBD2 identical over 14 bases. J lost 3 bases, V lost 10 bases, and 13 bases had no gene match. CDR3 length: 17 amino acids. The germline gives CDR1 LNHDA, CDR2 SQIVND (reference sequence).

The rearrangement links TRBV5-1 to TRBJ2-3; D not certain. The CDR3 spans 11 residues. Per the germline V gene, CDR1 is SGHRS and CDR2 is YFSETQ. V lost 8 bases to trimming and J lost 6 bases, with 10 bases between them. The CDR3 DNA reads TGCGCCAGTTCAGTTGACGATACGCAGTATTTT. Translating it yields CASSVDDTQYF.

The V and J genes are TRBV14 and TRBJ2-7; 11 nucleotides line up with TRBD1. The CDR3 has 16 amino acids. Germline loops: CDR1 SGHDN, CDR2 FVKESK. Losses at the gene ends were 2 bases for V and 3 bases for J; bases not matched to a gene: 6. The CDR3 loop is CASSQTGTGGFYEQYF. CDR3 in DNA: TGTGCCAGCAGCCAAACCGGGACAGGGGGATTCTACGAGCAGTACTTC.